The subject of this entry is one T cell receptor (beta chain). This record belongs to a study of blood T cell repertoires in COVID-19. Study in general: Nucleic acid was either cDNA or gDNA, and it came from T cells, B-cell-depleted T cells, or PBMCs.

Cohort assignment relied on participant-reported clinical history. All recovered Cohort 3 donors got two negative PCRs, got clearance, or saw symptom resolution. The CDR3 contains 16 residues. In germline, CDR1 is MGHRA, CDR2 YSYEKL. Trimming took off 2 bases at V and 0 bases at J, with 11 bases between the two ends. Authors' methods: Scientists estimated how many nucleated cells there were by amplifying reference gene primers. Generated by immunoSEQ multiplex PCR, the TCRdb table keeps only in-frame clones and is missing some. The V and J calls and the clone size are those of that table, but D and trimming were determined from the DNA. The top ten clones hold roughly 9% of a sample with 170,000 or so clones, about 88% of them seen once.

The rearrangement joins TRBV4-1 to TRBJ1-3, with D possibly TRBD1 on 5 matching bases. The sequence derives from a woman aged 18-35 years who had recovered from COVID-19. The specimen was PBMCs or T cells enriched from blood (not recorded which). The CDR3 region has the DNA TGCGCCAGCAGCCAATCTACAGGAATCTCTGGAAACACCATATATTTT. It codes for CASSQSTGISGNTIYF.